These 9 T cell receptor beta chains were all obtained from the same sample, sequenced in a study of blood T cells in healthy people across ages. Through a sample-barcoded 5' primer and a J-beta primer mix, a second PCR was run for about 7 to 12 cycles. TCRdb itself ran the 5' RACE reads through MiXCR, one entry per CDR3 protein. The profile covers some 1,800,000 distinct CDR3 sequences, with roughly two fifths appearing a single time and under 25% taken by the ten largest. Sequencing was done on a sample of blood. The receptors here all came from a human donor in good health.

The V gene is TRBV2, the J gene TRBJ2-5, with 11 bases identical to TRBD2. The CDR3 contains 18 residues. V lost 4 bases, J lost 5 bases, and 15 bases stayed unmatched. Germline loops: CDR1 SNHLY, CDR2 FYNNEI. The CDR3 sequence is CASSVATSGDPRKETQYF. CDR3 bases: TGTGCCAGCAGTGTGGCGACTAGCGGGGATCCACGTAAGGAGACCCAGTACTTC. The full variable domain, its missing parts supplied by reference TRBV2 and TRBJ2-5, is EPEVTQTPSHQVTQMGQEVILRCVPISNHLYFYWYRQILGQKVEFLVSFYNNEISEKSEIFDDQFSVERPDGSNFTLKIRSTKLEDSAMYFCASSVATSGDPRKETQYFGPGTRLLVL.

This clonotype was detected only a few times. CDR3 coding DNA: TGTGCCAGCAGGCCTCCGGGACAGTTAAGCGGAAAACTGTTTTTT. Protein product: CASRPPGQLSGKLFF. J is TRBJ1-4 and V is TRBV12-3 or TRBV12-4; TRBD1 agrees at 7 bases. CDR3 size: 15 residues. Losses at the gene ends were 6 bases for V and 10 bases for J; bases not matched to a gene: 14.

This clonotype was seen just once. V gene TRBV6-1 combines with J gene TRBJ2-7, with D possibly TRBD2 on 5 matching bases. This CDR3 spans 14 amino acids. Trimming stripped 3 bases from V and 0 bases from J, with 9 bases between. Germline loops: CDR1 MNHNS, CDR2 SASEGT. CDR3 DNA sequence: TGTGCCAGCAGTGAGGACTCCTACTCCTACGAGCAGTACTTC. Translating it yields CASSEDSYSYEQYF.

The chain joins TRBV7-2 to TRBJ1-1; possible D gene TRBD1, 6 bases. Germline assignment: CDR1 SGHTA and CDR2 FQGNSA. This CDR3 is built from 14 residues. Trimming removed 5 bases from V and 3 bases from J, with 13 bases in between. DNA for the CDR3: TGTGCCAGCAGCGTCAGGGGTAGGGACACTGAAGCTTTCTTT. Its translation: CASSVRGRDTEAFF.

This clonotype was detected a few times. The genes are TRBV6-1 and TRBJ2-5; D gene unclear. V was cut by 3 bases and J by 7 bases, with 12 bases left in between. CDR1 and CDR2 (germline): MNHNS, SASEGT. The CDR3 contains 13 residues. This chain's CDR3 is CASSDRVRGTQYF. The CDR3 DNA sequence: TGTGCCAGCAGTGATCGGGTCCGAGGGACCCAGTACTTC.

The chain couples TRBV6-2 or TRBV6-3 to TRBJ1-5, with TRBD1 matching over 9 bases. This CDR3 contains 14 residues. CDR1 is MNHEY and CDR2 is SVGEGT in the germline V gene. The V and J ends lost 2 bases and 10 bases, in that order; junction bases with no gene match: 6. The CDR3 nucleotides read TGTGCCAGCAGTTACGGGACAGGGTTTAATCCCCAGCATTTT. Translating it yields CASSYGTGFNPQHF.

V gene TRBV7-9 combines with J gene TRBJ2-3; D is unresolved. V gave up 5 bases and J gave up 2 bases, with 17 bases separating them. From germline, CDR1 is SEHNR and CDR2 FQNEAQ (reference sequence). The CDR3 has 16 amino acids. The CDR3 is CASSPLVGALTDTQYF. The CDR3 coding sequence is TGTGCCAGCAGCCCCTTGGTAGGAGCTCTCACAGATACGCAGTATTTT.

This clonotype turned up a few times. This chain joins TRBV7-9 and TRBJ2-1, with TRBD2 matching 10 bases. V lost 3 bases, J lost 4 bases, and 3 bases stayed unmatched. The CDR3 is made up of 15 amino acids. Germline V gives CDR1 SEHNR, CDR2 FQNEAQ (reference sequence). CDR3 coding DNA: TGTGCCAGCAGCTTCTCACTAGCGGGGTACAATGAGCAGTTCTTC. Residues: CASSFSLAGYNEQFF.

This chain connects TRBV6-2 or TRBV6-3 to TRBJ2-1; possibly TRBD2 for D (5 bases). The length of the CDR3 is 18 residues. V shed 2 bases and J shed 0 bases, with 17 bases lying between them. Germline V CDR1 and CDR2: MNHEY, SVGEGT. CDR3: CASSYTLGGPNSYNEQFF. The DNA of the CDR3 is TGTGCCAGCAGTTACACATTAGGCGGGCCGAACTCCTACAATGAGCAGTTCTTC.